The 27 T cell receptor beta chains below come from one sample, sequenced in a study of T cell responses to AZD1222 COVID-19 vaccine (dated by TCRdb to the early 2020s). Libraries were constructed by the immunoSEQ multiplex PCR assay. In its TCRdb copy, this immuneACCESS table keeps in-frame sequences only and misses some clones. Where compared with another copy, unresolved V genes explain less than half of these, and the others have no known cause. The sample table holds 200,000 or so clones, of which about 92% were seen once. The top ten constitute more than 0.8% of the sample. The time point label of this sample denotes: baseline before first vaccination. In light of the paper, this sample's treatment or condition label describes: meningococcal conjugate vaccine given as trial control. The starting material was peripheral blood, obtained on day 0 of MenACWY control vaccination. The receptors originated from an adult in good health.

CDR3: CASSSQGALGGYTF. The CDR3 DNA sequence: TGTGCCAGCAGCTCTCAGGGGGCTCTCGGTGGCTACACCTTC. The chain joins TRBV5-4 to TRBJ1-2; 8 nucleotides agree with TRBD1. The germline gives CDR1 SGHNT, CDR2 YYREEE (reference sequence). The V segment lost 3 bases and the J segment 7 bases; nucleotides outside the gene matches: 8. This CDR3 region has 14 residues.

The chain links TRBV5-8 to TRBJ2-5; 7 bases are shared with TRBD2. The V segment lost 2 bases and the J segment 5 bases; nucleotides outside the gene matches: 9. The CDR3 covers 15 residues. CDR1 is SGHTS and CDR2 is YDEGEE in the germline V gene. The CDR3 sequence: CASSFGGSARETQYF. CDR3 DNA: TGTGCCAGCAGCTTCGGGGGGTCTGCTAGGGAGACCCAGTACTTC.

This chain joins TRBV11-3 and TRBJ2-7; 10 bases are a match to TRBD2. Unmatched junction bases numbered 4, after V lost 3 bases and J lost 2 bases. The CDR3 totals 15 residues. Looked up from germline, CDR1 is SGHNT and CDR2 is YENEEA. The chain's CDR3 is CASSLSSGGPYEQYF. The CDR3 nucleotides are TGTGCCAGCAGCTTGAGTAGCGGGGGGCCCTACGAGCAGTACTTC. Using reference TRBV11-3 and TRBJ2-7 for the parts outside the CDR3, the full variable domain is EAGVVQSPRYKIIEKKQPVAFWCNPISGHNTLYWYLQNLGQGPELLIRYENEEAVDDSQLPKDRFSAERLKGVDSTLKIQPAELGDSAVYLCASSLSSGGPYEQYFGPGTRLTVT.

V usage is TRBV5-1 and J usage is TRBJ1-5; tentatively, D is TRBD1 (5 bases). The CDR3 contains 15 residues. V was shortened by 2 bases and J by 5 bases, with 14 bases between the two germline ends. The germline V gene encodes CDR1 SGHRS and CDR2 YFSETQ. The CDR3 coding sequence is TGCGCCAGCAGCTTTCGGGACTTGAAGTATCAGCCCCAGCATTTT. Its translation is CASSFRDLKYQPQHF.

V and J are TRBV13 and TRBJ1-2; D is ambiguous. From germline, CDR1 is PRHDT and CDR2 FYEKMQ (reference sequence). V gave up 0 bases and J gave up 3 bases, with 5 bases separating them. This CDR3 has 13 residues. CDR3 in DNA: TGTGCCAGCAGCTTAGGGGAGGACTATGGCTACACCTTC. Its translation is CASSLGEDYGYTF. Drawing the rest from reference TRBV13 and TRBJ1-2, the complete variable domain is AAGVIQSPRHLIKEKRETATLKCYPIPRHDTVYWYQQGPGQDPQFLISFYEKMQSDKGSIPDRFSAQQFSDYHSELNMSSLELGDSALYFCASSLGEDYGYTFGSGTRLTVV.

The chain links TRBV5-6 to TRBJ2-3, with D hard to call. The germline V gene encodes CDR1 SGHDT and CDR2 YYEEEE. V was trimmed by 2 bases and J by 4 bases, leaving 11 bases between them. This CDR3 has 14 amino acids. The CDR3 here is CASSFRSEADTQYF. The CDR3 DNA follows: TGTGCCAGCAGCTTTAGATCAGAAGCAGATACGCAGTATTTT.

The chain combines TRBV7-2 with TRBJ1-1, with D possibly TRBD1 on 5 matching bases. Trimming stripped 2 bases from V and 0 bases from J, with 10 bases between. CDR1 is SGHTA and CDR2 is FQGNSA in the germline V gene. This CDR3 has 15 residues. The CDR3 loop is CASSLTAGLNTEAFF. As DNA, the CDR3 is TGTGCCAGCAGCTTAACGGCAGGGTTGAACACTGAAGCTTTCTTT. Based on the CDR3 plus reference TRBV7-2 and TRBJ1-1, the full variable domain is GAGVSQSPSNKVTEKGKDVELRCDPISGHTALYWYRQSLGQGLEFLIYFQGNSAPDKSGLPSDRFSAERTGGSVSTLTIQRTQQEDSAVYLCASSLTAGLNTEAFFGQGTRLTVV.

This chain connects TRBV5-1 to TRBJ2-1; TRBD1 matches 9 bases. Germline V gives CDR1 SGHRS, CDR2 YFSETQ. The CDR3 runs 14 residues. The V gene end was trimmed by 7 bases and the J gene end by 6 bases; junction bases not matched to a gene: 8. CDR3 sequence: CASRRGTGSNEQFF. The CDR3 DNA reads TGCGCCAGCCGGAGAGGGACAGGGAGCAATGAGCAGTTCTTC.

This sequence joins TRBV24-1 and TRBJ1-2, with D perhaps TRBD1 (5 bases). Between the trimmed V and J ends, which lost 10 bases and 6 bases, there was a span of 11 bases. The germline V gene has CDR1 KGHDR and CDR2 SFDVKD. The CDR3 spans 11 residues. CDR3 region: CATGHSNGYTF. The CDR3, as DNA: TGTGCCACAGGACATTCGAATGGCTACACCTTC.

The chain recombines TRBV4-1 with TRBJ2-7; TRBD1 matches at 9 bases. V gave up 4 bases and J gave up 2 bases; unmatched junction bases: 12. Germline-derived CDR1 and CDR2 are MGHRA and YSYEKL. The CDR3 is 17 residues long. The CDR3 DNA is TGCGCCAGCAGCCGTAACAGGGGGACAGGGACCCCCTACGAGCAGTACTTC. The encoded protein is CASSRNRGTGTPYEQYF.

The CDR3 spells CASSLQRNRVNTEAFF. The CDR3 bases are TGTGCCAGCAGCCTACAGAGGAATAGGGTTAACACTGAAGCTTTCTTT. V is TRBV3-1 (or the pseudogene TRBV3-2) and J is TRBJ1-1; D is unresolved. CDR1 is LGHDT and CDR2 is YNNKEL in the germline V gene (reference sequence). V was pared by 4 bases and J by 2 bases, with 17 bases between. The CDR3 covers 16 residues.

The chain is built from TRBV6-5 and TRBJ1-6; possibly TRBD1 for D (5 bases). Germline lookup yields CDR1 MNHEY and CDR2 SVGAGI. With 3 bases removed from V and 7 bases from J, the gap between germline ends came to 13 bases. The CDR3 has 15 amino acids. This CDR3 is CASSYTGWGNSPLHF. The CDR3 DNA follows: TGTGCCAGCAGTTATACAGGCTGGGGGAATTCACCCCTCCACTTT.

J is TRBJ1-6 and V is TRBV5-1; D unresolved. The V end was cut by 0 bases, the J end by 7 bases, with 2 bases between. This CDR3 is built from 12 residues. Germline assignment: CDR1 SGHRS and CDR2 YFSETQ. CDR3 coding DNA: TGCGCCAGCAGCTTGGGGAATTCACCCCTCCACTTT. Amino acid sequence: CASSLGNSPLHF.

The chain combines TRBV7-9 with TRBJ1-3; D call uncertain. Per the germline V gene, CDR1 is SEHNR and CDR2 is FQNEAQ (reference sequence). The length of the CDR3 is 16 residues. The V end lost 1 base, the J end lost 0 bases, and 10 bases lay between the germline ends. The CDR3 bases are TGTGCCAGCAGCTTAGATGGGATCTCCTCTGGAAACACCATATATTTT. It encodes CASSLDGISSGNTIYF.

This chain uses TRBV28 with TRBJ1-4, with D maybe TRBD1 (6 bases). Germline V CDR1 and CDR2: MDHEN, SYDVKM. This CDR3 has 14 residues. Trimming took off 5 bases at V and 7 bases at J, with 14 bases between the two ends. This chain's CDR3 is CASSPGTSPEKLFF. In DNA form, the CDR3 reads TGTGCCAGCAGTCCGGGGACATCACCTGAAAAACTGTTTTTT.

The chain is built from TRBV27 and TRBJ1-6; unclear D gene. CDR1 is MNHEY and CDR2 is SMNVEV in the germline V gene (reference sequence). The CDR3 is 16 amino acids. Trimming shortened V by 0 bases and J by 0 bases, and 6 bases separated the two germline ends. CDR3 in amino acids: CASSLSAVSYNSPLHF. DNA of the CDR3: TGTGCCAGCAGTTTATCCGCAGTCTCCTATAATTCACCCCTCCACTTT.

This rearrangement joins TRBV7-2 to TRBJ1-1, with 8 bases aligning to TRBD1. The V and J ends lost 3 bases and 2 bases, in that order; junction bases with no gene match: 5. The germline CDR1 and CDR2 sequences are SGHTA and FQGNSA. The CDR3 runs to 15 residues. The CDR3 DNA reads as TGTGCCAGCAGCTTCGACAGGGGTGTAAACACTGAAGCTTTCTTT. It is translated as CASSFDRGVNTEAFF.

The chain combines TRBV6-5 with TRBJ1-2; 7 bases align to TRBD1. There are 15 residues in the CDR3. The trim removed 7 bases at V and 4 bases at J, leaving 12 bases unmatched. Germline CDR1 reads MNHEY; CDR2 reads SVGAGI. The CDR3 loop is CASNSPRQGAYGYTF. The CDR3 DNA reads as TGTGCCAGCAATTCCCCCAGACAGGGCGCCTATGGCTACACCTTC.

The V call is TRBV10-3, the J call TRBJ1-2, with D tentatively TRBD1 (5 bases). The CDR3 sequence is 12 residues long. V shed 10 bases and J shed 2 bases, with 11 bases lying between them. Germline V gene sequence: CDR1 ENHRY, CDR2 SYGVKD. CDR3 bases: TGTGCCACCCAGGGCAGCAACTATGGCTACACCTTC. Protein: CATQGSNYGYTF.

This clone appeared a single time. The chain carries TRBV5-1 and TRBJ1-1; no clear D gene. The germline V gene has CDR1 SGHRS and CDR2 YFSETQ. CDR3 size: 15 residues. Deletions cut 0 bases from V and 3 bases from J, with 12 bases between. In DNA form, the CDR3 reads TGCGCCAGCAGCTTGGAGGGAACAGCGCACACTGAAGCTTTCTTT. It codes for CASSLEGTAHTEAFF. Filled out from reference TRBV5-1 and TRBJ1-1, the complete variable domain reads KAGVTQTPRYLIKTRGQQVTLSCSPISGHRSVSWYQQTPGQGLQFLFEYFSETQRNKGNFPGRFSGRQFSNSRSEMNVSTLELGDSALYLCASSLEGTAHTEAFFGQGTRLTVV.

This clone came up once. The V gene is TRBV12-3 or TRBV12-4, the J gene TRBJ1-1, with a tentative D call TRBD1 (5 bases). Trimming stripped 1 base from V and 8 bases from J, with 11 bases between. This CDR3 region has 13 residues. The CDR3 DNA follows: TGTGCCAGCAGTTTAGGAGGAGGGGCAGAAGCTTTCTTT. Translated, it gives CASSLGGGAEAFF.

The J gene is TRBJ1-6, the V gene TRBV3-1 (or the pseudogene TRBV3-2); D remains ambiguous. CDR1 and CDR2 (germline): LGHDT, YNNKEL (reference sequence). The CDR3 is 14 amino acids. Trimming removed 3 bases at V and 0 bases at J, with 3 bases between. The CDR3 DNA is TGTGCCAGCAGCCAGATCTCCTATAATTCACCCCTCCACTTT. This gives the protein CASSQISYNSPLHF.

J is TRBJ1-6 and V is TRBV5-1, with 7 bases that match TRBD1. The V gene's germline CDR1 is SGHRS and CDR2 YFSETQ. CDR3 length equals 15 residues. The J segment lost 11 bases and the V segment lost 4 bases, leaving 12 bases of the junction unmatched. The CDR3 coding sequence is TGCGCCAGCAGCCGTGAGGGGACAGCAGGGGCACCCCTCCACTTT. Translation gives CASSREGTAGAPLHF.

The chain couples TRBV6-5 to TRBJ2-7; D ambiguous. The CDR3 totals 14 residues. Germline values: CDR1 MNHEY, CDR2 SVGAGI. Trimming removed 5 bases at V and 3 bases at J, with 14 bases between. CDR3 loop: CASSPGSTFYEQYF. The CDR3 DNA reads as TGTGCCAGCAGTCCCGGATCTACATTCTACGAGCAGTACTTC.

V usage is TRBV5-1 and J usage is TRBJ1-5; D is unresolved. Trimming cost V 0 bases and J 7 bases, with 14 bases left between them. Germline V gene data show CDR1 as SGHRS and CDR2 as YFSETQ. The CDR3 is 15 residues long. The DNA of the CDR3 is TGCGCCAGCAGCTTGGGTTTAGCGGGAAACCAGCCCCAGCATTTT. Translating it yields CASSLGLAGNQPQHF. Full variable domain (remainder filled in from reference TRBV5-1 and TRBJ1-5): KAGVTQTPRYLIKTRGQQVTLSCSPISGHRSVSWYQQTPGQGLQFLFEYFSETQRNKGNFPGRFSGRQFSNSRSEMNVSTLELGDSALYLCASSLGLAGNQPQHFGDGTRLSIL.

This chain connects TRBV4-2 to TRBJ1-4; D unresolved. Per germline, CDR1 LGHNA and CDR2 YNFKEQ. CDR3 length: 16 residues. Trimming removed 1 base from V and 0 bases from J, with 9 bases in between. The CDR3: CASSQAAQATNEKLFF. The CDR3, as DNA: TGTGCCAGCAGCCAAGCGGCGCAAGCAACTAATGAAAAACTGTTTTTT.

The rearrangement uses TRBV10-3 and TRBJ1-1; D gene uncertain. The V end was cut by 4 bases, the J end by 5 bases, with 8 bases between. The CDR3 contains 12 residues. Germline V lookup: CDR1 ENHRY, CDR2 SYGVKD. CDR3 region: CAISVVGTEAFF. The CDR3 region has the DNA TGTGCCATCAGTGTGGTAGGTACTGAAGCTTTCTTT.